The rows below give T cell receptor beta chains drawn from one sample of a study of response to subunit inactivated influenza vaccine. TCRdb redid the calling of the RT-PCR reads with MiXCR, one entry per CDR3 protein. Of fewer than 550,000 distinct CDR3 sequences listed, about 25% were seen once; the top ten hold 1.9%. The starting material was CD4+ T cells sorted from PBMCs, obtained 5 days after vaccination. Receptor source: a man aged 45-65 years who received an inactivated influenza vaccine. Both conserved end residues are part of each CDR3. D genes are given only for firm matches. Size is omitted from some rows. Given values are once, few, many or a class for expanded clones.

d_call: -
j_call: TRBJ2-7
v_call: TRBV20-1
clone_size: -
cdr3_nt: TGCAGTGCCTACGACAGTTTCTCCTACGAGCAGTACTTC
cdr3_aa: CSAYDSFSYEQYF

d_call: TRBD2
j_call: TRBJ2-7
v_call: TRBV6-1
clone_size: -
cdr3_nt: TGTGCCAGCAGTGGGCCCTCGCGGGGGTCCTACGAGCAGTACTTC
cdr3_aa: CASSGPSRGSYEQYF

d_call: TRBD2
j_call: TRBJ2-3
v_call: TRBV11-1
clone_size: -
cdr3_nt: TGTGCCAGCAACTTACCTTGGGAGGGGCCCTCTAGCACAGATACGCAGTATTTT
cdr3_aa: CASNLPWEGPSSTDTQYF

d_call: TRBD1
j_call: TRBJ1-5
v_call: TRBV2
clone_size: -
cdr3_nt: TGTGCCAGCAAAGGGTTGACAGGGGAAGGACAGCCCCAGCATTTT
cdr3_aa: CASKGLTGEGQPQHF

d_call: -
j_call: TRBJ2-3
v_call: TRBV10-3
clone_size: -
cdr3_nt: TGTGCCATCAGTGAGTCACAGAGGGCCCCCACAGATACGCAGTATTTT
cdr3_aa: CAISESQRAPTDTQYF

d_call: -
j_call: TRBJ2-3
v_call: TRBV20-1
clone_size: -
cdr3_nt: TGCAGTGCTAGTTGGGCCGGGGCAGGAGATACGCAGTATTTT
cdr3_aa: CSASWAGAGDTQYF

d_call: TRBD2
j_call: TRBJ2-1
v_call: TRBV5-1
clone_size: -
cdr3_nt: TGCGCCAGCAGACCAAGCGGGGGTAACAATGAGCAGTTCTTC
cdr3_aa: CASRPSGGNNEQFF

d_call: -
j_call: TRBJ2-7
v_call: TRBV7-2
clone_size: -
cdr3_nt: TGTGCCAGCAGCCGGCTAGTAGGACCGAACTACGAGCAGTACTTC
cdr3_aa: CASSRLVGPNYEQYF

d_call: TRBD2
j_call: TRBJ2-7
v_call: TRBV7-2
clone_size: -
cdr3_nt: TGTGCCAGCTCCGGGGGGGCTAGGACCTACGAGCAGTACTTC
cdr3_aa: CASSGGARTYEQYF

d_call: -
j_call: TRBJ2-3
v_call: TRBV18
clone_size: -
cdr3_nt: TGTGCCAGCTCACCACCTTGGGGCGCGACAAGCACAGATACGCAGTATTTT
cdr3_aa: CASSPPWGATSTDTQYF

d_call: TRBD1
j_call: TRBJ1-3
v_call: TRBV9
clone_size: few
cdr3_nt: TGTGCCAGCAGTCGATTCCGGGACAGGGCTGAGTCTGGAAACACCATATATTTT
cdr3_aa: CASSRFRDRAESGNTIYF

d_call: TRBD1
j_call: TRBJ1-2
v_call: TRBV5-1
clone_size: few
cdr3_nt: TGCGCCAGCAGCTTGGGACAGGGCGTCGATGGCTACACCTTC
cdr3_aa: CASSLGQGVDGYTF

d_call: -
j_call: TRBJ1-4
v_call: TRBV12-3/TRBV12-4
clone_size: -
cdr3_nt: TGTGCCAGCAGTTTGAGTCCCCGAAGTGAAAAACTGTTTTTT
cdr3_aa: CASSLSPRSEKLFF

d_call: TRBD2
j_call: TRBJ2-1
v_call: TRBV5-1
clone_size: few
cdr3_nt: TGCGCCAGCAGCCCGTTATTGCGCGGGGGGGCCGATGAGCAGTTCTTC
cdr3_aa: CASSPLLRGGADEQFF

d_call: TRBD1
j_call: TRBJ1-5
v_call: TRBV12-3/TRBV12-4
clone_size: -
cdr3_nt: TGTGCCAGCAGAACAGGGGCCCATCAGCCCCAGCATTTT
cdr3_aa: CASRTGAHQPQHF

d_call: -
j_call: TRBJ2-2
v_call: TRBV20-1
clone_size: few
cdr3_nt: TGCAGTGCGCCAGCGAACACCGGGGAGCTGTTTTTT
cdr3_aa: CSAPANTGELFF

d_call: TRBD2
j_call: TRBJ2-2
v_call: TRBV7-2
clone_size: -
cdr3_nt: TGTGCCAGCAGCTCGGGACTAGTCGGGTACACCGGGGAGCTGTTTTTT
cdr3_aa: CASSSGLVGYTGELFF

d_call: -
j_call: TRBJ2-2
v_call: TRBV12-3/TRBV12-4
clone_size: -
cdr3_nt: TGTGCCACCCGCCTGCGGCGCACCGGGGAGCTGTTTTTT
cdr3_aa: CATRLRRTGELFF

d_call: TRBD2
j_call: TRBJ2-1
v_call: TRBV20-1
clone_size: -
cdr3_nt: TGCAGTGCTAGAGGTGGGGGGGTCAATGAGCAGTTCTTC
cdr3_aa: CSARGGGVNEQFF

d_call: TRBD2
j_call: TRBJ2-3
v_call: TRBV20-1
clone_size: -
cdr3_nt: TGCAGTGCTAGCGGTCTAGCGGTGGGGTATTTT
cdr3_aa: CSASGLAVGYF

d_call: -
j_call: TRBJ2-3
v_call: TRBV7-2
clone_size: -
cdr3_nt: TGTGCCAGCAGCCCCCGTAGGGGAGATACGCAGTATTTT
cdr3_aa: CASSPRRGDTQYF

d_call: TRBD1
j_call: TRBJ2-1
v_call: TRBV18
clone_size: few
cdr3_nt: TGTGCCAGCTCACCACCGGGACAGATATACAATGAGCAGTTCTTC
cdr3_aa: CASSPPGQIYNEQFF

d_call: -
j_call: TRBJ2-7
v_call: TRBV7-2
clone_size: -
cdr3_nt: TGTGCCAGCAGCTTACAGGACCGTTACGAGCAGTACTTC
cdr3_aa: CASSLQDRYEQYF

d_call: TRBD2
j_call: TRBJ2-7
v_call: TRBV2
clone_size: -
cdr3_nt: TGTGCCACCGGACTAGCGGGATTCGAGCAGTACTTC
cdr3_aa: CATGLAGFEQYF

d_call: -
j_call: TRBJ1-1
v_call: TRBV28
clone_size: -
cdr3_nt: TGTGCCAGCAGTTCAAACAGGATGAACACTGAAGCTTTCTTT
cdr3_aa: CASSSNRMNTEAFF

d_call: -
j_call: TRBJ2-7
v_call: TRBV2
clone_size: few
cdr3_nt: TGTGCCAGCAGTGAAAGCCAGTCGACCTACGAGCAGTACTTC
cdr3_aa: CASSESQSTYEQYF

d_call: TRBD2
j_call: TRBJ2-3
v_call: TRBV7-2
clone_size: few
cdr3_nt: TGTGCCAGCAGCTTAGCCCCTGGCGGGAGATTAGATACGCAGTATTTT
cdr3_aa: CASSLAPGGRLDTQYF

d_call: TRBD1
j_call: TRBJ2-7
v_call: TRBV20-1
clone_size: once
cdr3_nt: TGCAGTGCTAGGGTTCTAGGACAGGGCCCCTACGAGCAGTACTTC
cdr3_aa: CSARVLGQGPYEQYF

d_call: -
j_call: TRBJ2-5
v_call: TRBV20-1
clone_size: few
cdr3_nt: TGCAGTGCTATGTCCCCCGGAACCCAAGAGACCCAGTACTTC
cdr3_aa: CSAMSPGTQETQYF

d_call: -
j_call: TRBJ2-7
v_call: TRBV2
clone_size: -
cdr3_nt: TGTGCCAGCAGGACGCCGGGACACCTCTACTTC
cdr3_aa: CASRTPGHLYF

d_call: TRBD2
j_call: TRBJ2-3
v_call: TRBV7-6
clone_size: few
cdr3_nt: TGTGCCAGCAGCTTGAGCGGGGGGGTTATAGATACGCAGTATTTT
cdr3_aa: CASSLSGGVIDTQYF